This TCR beta chain comes out of a study of blood T cells in healthy people across ages. Together with a sample-barcoded 5' primer, a J-beta primer mix was included in a second PCR lasting about 6 to 11 cycles. TCRdb reprocessed the 5' RACE reads with MiXCR, giving one entry per CDR3 protein. The sample lists roughly 830,000 distinct CDR3 sequences, around 68% occurring once. The V segment lost 0 bases and the J segment 10 bases; nucleotides outside the gene matches: 8. The CDR3 is made up of 15 amino acids. The germline V gene encodes CDR1 DFQATT and CDR2 SNEGSKA (reference sequence). The TCR was taken from a man aged 30 to 39 in good health. Specimen: blood. The chain recombines TRBV20-1 with TRBJ1-5; 11 bases are a match to TRBD1. CDR3 protein: CSARDPGTGGHPQHF. In DNA form, the CDR3 reads TGCAGTGCTAGAGATCCCGGGACAGGGGGTCATCCCCAGCATTTT.